This entry lists 10 T cell receptor beta chains sequenced from one sample in a study of shared clonotypes between healthy human individuals (dated by TCRdb to 2018 to 2021). Library creation used the immunoSEQ multiplex PCR assay. TCRdb re-hosts the immuneACCESS table, in-frame sequences only. Its copies lack some clones; in the studies checked, an unresolved V gene accounts for under half of them, and the cause for the rest is not known. The sample includes a few hundred thousand clones, with approximately 77% observed a single time. The top ten clones comprise approximately 12% of the sample. The material sequenced was PBMCs. The receptors here all came from a woman in her thirties or forties in good health. Some clones in this sample may be carry-over from other donors' samples.

Notes on this clone: The junction does not match germline at one end; this may be a read error. The chain links TRBV27 to TRBJ2-2, with TRBD1 matching 10 bases. The CDR3 has 15 amino acids. Germline CDR1 and CDR2: MNHEY and SMNVEV (reference sequence). Here the CDR3 DNA reads TGTGGCAGCAGGGGACAGGGGATGTGGTCTGGGGAGCTGTTTTTT. Protein: CGSRGQGMWSGELFF.

This clone was counted between two and nine times. The rearrangement links TRBV15 to TRBJ2-7, with 9 bases that match TRBD1. Looked up from germline, CDR1 is LNHNV and CDR2 is YYDKDF (reference sequence). The CDR3 extends over 17 amino acids. V shed 4 bases, J shed 5 bases, and the junction held 15 bases outside the gene matches. Here the CDR3 reads CATSTPRWGQGSHEQYF. The CDR3 DNA reads TGTGCCACCAGCACCCCCCGTTGGGGACAGGGTAGTCACGAGCAGTACTTC.

As to this clone: The sample holds other DNA sequences that translate to the same CDR3. V gene TRBV5-1 combines with J gene TRBJ1-4, with D tentatively TRBD1 (5 bases). This CDR3 spans 13 amino acids. Trimming cost V 4 bases and J 6 bases, with 10 bases left between them. CDR1 SGHRS and CDR2 YFSETQ come from the germline V gene. DNA for the CDR3: TGCGCCAGCAGCACCGGGACCCATGAAAAACTGTTTTTT. It encodes CASSTGTHEKLFF. Variable domain in full (rest from reference TRBV5-1 and TRBJ1-4): KAGVTQTPRYLIKTRGQQVTLSCSPISGHRSVSWYQQTPGQGLQFLFEYFSETQRNKGNFPGRFSGRQFSNSRSEMNVSTLELGDSALYLCASSTGTHEKLFFGSGTQLSVL.

Regarding this clone: With only one base between it and a far larger clone, this is likely a read error. This chain uses TRBV29-1 with TRBJ1-1; no firm D call. Germline values: CDR1 SQVTM, CDR2 ANQGSEA. The CDR3 is 11 amino acids. The CDR3 DNA follows: TGCCGCGTTGCCCGAGGCACTGAAGCTTTCTTT. It encodes CRVARGTEAFF.

This clone has a single count. This chain links TRBV5-4 with TRBJ1-3; tentatively, D is TRBD1 (6 bases). The CDR3 has 15 amino acids. The V gene's germline CDR1 is SGHNT and CDR2 YYREEE (reference sequence). The V end was cut by 2 bases, the J end by 0 bases, with 9 bases between. The CDR3 region is CASSLTGNSGNTIYF. The CDR3 DNA follows: TGTGCCAGCAGCTTAACAGGGAACTCTGGAAACACCATATATTTT. The entire variable domain, with the rest obtained from reference TRBV5-4 and TRBJ1-3, is as follows: ETGVTQSPTHLIKTRGQQVTLRCSSQSGHNTVSWYQQALGQGPQFIFQYYREEENGRGNFPPRFSGLQFPNYSSELNVNALELDDSALYLCASSLTGNSGNTIYFGEGSWLTVV.

This chain connects TRBV13 to TRBJ2-5; no firm D call. Germline assignment: CDR1 PRHDT and CDR2 FYEKMQ (reference sequence). This CDR3 has 14 amino acids. With 5 bases removed from V and 2 bases from J, the gap between germline ends came to 12 bases. The DNA of the CDR3 is TGTGCCAGCAGCCCGACACCGACACAAGAGACCCAGTACTTC. It codes for CASSPTPTQETQYF.

Of note for this clone: Germline and junction disagree at one end, which may indicate a read error. J is TRBJ1-2 and V is TRBV25-1; D is uncertain. In germline, CDR1 is MGHDK, CDR2 SYGVNS. The CDR3 is made up of 14 amino acids. The CDR3 DNA reads as TGTGCCAGCAGTGAATTCCTTGGACTCTATGGCTACGCCTTC. This sequence encodes CASSEFLGLYGYAF.

As concerns this clone: A much larger clone is a single base away; this may be a read error. The V gene is TRBV30, the J gene TRBJ1-1, with D uncertain. Trimming left V 7 bases short and J 1 base short, with 7 bases between. The CDR3 is 11 residues long. Germline CDR1 is GTSNPN and CDR2 is SVGIG (reference sequence). CDR3 sequence: CAYRGNTEAFF. DNA of the CDR3: TGTGCCTATAGAGGGAACACTGAAGCTTTCTTT.

The chain recombines TRBV7-9 with TRBJ2-7, with 8 bases aligning to TRBD2. The CDR3 consists of 15 residues. The V gene end was trimmed by 5 bases and the J gene end by 4 bases; junction bases not matched to a gene: 10. The germline CDR1 and CDR2 sequences are SEHNR and FQNEAQ (reference sequence). The CDR3 spells CASSTSGTSRYEQYF. DNA for the CDR3: TGTGCCAGCAGCACGAGTGGGACTAGTAGGTACGAGCAGTACTTC. Variable domain in full (rest from reference TRBV7-9 and TRBJ2-7): DTGVSQNPRHKITKRGQNVTFRCDPISEHNRLYWYRQTLGQGPEFLTYFQNEAQLEKSRLLSDRFSAERPKGSFSTLEIQRTEQGDSAMYLCASSTSGTSRYEQYFGPGTRLTVT.

The chain carries TRBV28 and TRBJ2-3, with D possibly matching TRBD2 (5 bases). Between the trimmed V and J ends, which lost 4 bases and 2 bases, there was a span of 16 bases. Germline CDR1 reads MDHEN; CDR2 reads SYDVKM. CDR3 length: 16 residues. The CDR3 DNA reads TGTGCCAGCAGTTCCCCCTCAGCGGCCGACACAGATACGCAGTATTTT. Protein: CASSSPSAADTDTQYF.